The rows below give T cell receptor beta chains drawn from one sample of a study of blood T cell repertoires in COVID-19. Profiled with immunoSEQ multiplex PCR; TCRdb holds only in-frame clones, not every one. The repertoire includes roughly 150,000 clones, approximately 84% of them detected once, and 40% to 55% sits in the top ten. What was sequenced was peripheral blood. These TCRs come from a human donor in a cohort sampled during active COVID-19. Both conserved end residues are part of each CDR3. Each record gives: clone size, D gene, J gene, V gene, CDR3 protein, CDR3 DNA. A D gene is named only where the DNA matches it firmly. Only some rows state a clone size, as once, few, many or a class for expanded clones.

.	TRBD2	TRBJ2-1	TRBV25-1	CASTQGLAGYNEQFF	TGTGCCAGCACTCAGGGACTAGCGGGATACAATGAGCAGTTCTTC
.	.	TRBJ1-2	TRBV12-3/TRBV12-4	CASSLTGFGYTF	TGTGCCAGCAGTTTAACAGGCTTTGGCTACACCTTC
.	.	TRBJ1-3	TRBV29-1	CSVVAAGNTGNTIYF	TGCAGCGTTGTAGCGGCAGGGAACACTGGAAACACCATATATTTT
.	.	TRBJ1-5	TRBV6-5	CASRTAGGRQPQHF	TGTGCCAGCAGGACGGCTGGGGGCAGGCAGCCCCAGCATTTT
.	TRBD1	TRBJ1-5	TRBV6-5	CASVQGRHQPQHF	TGTGCCAGCGTACAGGGGAGGCATCAGCCCCAGCATTTT
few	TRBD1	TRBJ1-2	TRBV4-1	CASSQGQGANYGYTF	TGCGCCAGCAGCCAAGGACAGGGGGCTAACTATGGCTACACCTTC
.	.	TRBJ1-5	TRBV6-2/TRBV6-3	CASSSGGSYSNQPQHF	TGTGCCAGCAGTTCCGGAGGGTCATATAGCAATCAGCCCCAGCATTTT
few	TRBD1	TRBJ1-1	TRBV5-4	CASSPRRDRNTEAFF	TGTGCCAGCAGCCCGCGCCGGGACAGGAACACTGAAGCTTTCTTT
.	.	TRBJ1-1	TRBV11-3	CASSLRGSQMNTEAFF	TGTGCCAGCAGCTTGCGGGGATCACAGATGAACACTGAAGCTTTCTTT
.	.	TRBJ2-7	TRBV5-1	CASSFRDSTYEQYF	TGCGCCAGCAGCTTCAGGGACTCTACCTACGAGCAGTACTTC
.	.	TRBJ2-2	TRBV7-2	CASSWGAHTGELFF	TGTGCCAGCAGCTGGGGAGCGCACACCGGGGAGCTGTTTTTT
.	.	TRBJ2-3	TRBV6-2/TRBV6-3	CASSYGRGDTTDTQYF	TGTGCCAGCAGTTACGGGCGGGGCGACACCACAGATACGCAGTATTTT
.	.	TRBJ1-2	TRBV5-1	CASSLFSPRGGGYTF	TGCGCCAGCAGCCTCTTTAGCCCGAGGGGGGGAGGCTACACCTTC
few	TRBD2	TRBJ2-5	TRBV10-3	CAISGTGTSGVETQYF	TGTGCCATCAGTGGAACCGGGACTAGCGGGGTCGAGACCCAGTACTTC
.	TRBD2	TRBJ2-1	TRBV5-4	CASSSGLGSYNEQFF	TGTGCCAGCAGCTCCGGACTAGGATCCTACAATGAGCAGTTCTTC
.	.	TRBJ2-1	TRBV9	CASSVGTLPLRDEQFF	TGTGCCAGCAGCGTAGGGACTCTACCACTTCGTGATGAGCAGTTCTTC
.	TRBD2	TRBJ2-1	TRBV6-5	CASRVAGGRNNEQFF	TGTGCCAGCAGAGTAGCGGGGGGGCGGAACAATGAGCAGTTCTTC
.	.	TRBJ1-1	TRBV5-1	CASSLIENTEAFF	TGCGCCAGCAGCTTGATAGAGAACACTGAAGCTTTCTTT